The entry below gives a single T cell receptor beta chain sequence along with its context. Assay: immunoSEQ multiplex PCR; the TCRdb copy retains only in-frame clones and omits some. The sample consists of approximately 210,000 clones, around four fifths of them appearing once. This record comes from a study of blood T cell repertoires in COVID-19. Study context: The United States, Italy and Spain were the sources of the acute and convalescent COVID-19 samples. T cells, B-cell-depleted T cells, or PBMCs provided the cDNA or gDNA that served as material.

The V and J ends lost 3 bases and 6 bases respectively, with 11 bases between them. The CDR3 runs to 14 residues. Germline values: CDR1 LNHDA, CDR2 SQIVND (reference sequence). The chain combines TRBV19 with TRBJ2-2, with D perhaps matching TRBD1 (6 bases). The clonotype was recovered from a human donor in a cohort sampled during active COVID-19. The sample comprised peripheral blood. The CDR3 nucleotides read TGTGCCAGTAGTATCCCCGGGACACCCGGGGAGCTGTTTTTT. This gives the protein CASSIPGTPGELFF. Full variable domain (missing parts from reference TRBV19 and TRBJ2-2): DGGITQSPKYLFRKEGQNVTLSCEQNLNHDAMYWYRQDPGQGLRLIYYSQIVNDFQKGDIAEGYSVSREKKESFPLTVTSAQKNPTAFYLCASSIPGTPGELFFGEGSRLTVL.